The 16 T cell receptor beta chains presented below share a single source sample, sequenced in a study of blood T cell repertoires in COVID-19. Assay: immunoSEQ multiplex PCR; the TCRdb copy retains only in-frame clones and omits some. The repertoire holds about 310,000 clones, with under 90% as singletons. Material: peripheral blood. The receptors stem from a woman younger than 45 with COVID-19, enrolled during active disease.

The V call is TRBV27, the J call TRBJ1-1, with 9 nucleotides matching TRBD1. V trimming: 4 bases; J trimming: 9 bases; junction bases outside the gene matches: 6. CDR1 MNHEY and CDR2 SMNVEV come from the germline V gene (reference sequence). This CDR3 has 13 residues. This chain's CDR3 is CASSSQGASKAFF. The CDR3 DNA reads TGTGCCAGCAGTTCACAGGGGGCGTCGAAAGCTTTCTTT.

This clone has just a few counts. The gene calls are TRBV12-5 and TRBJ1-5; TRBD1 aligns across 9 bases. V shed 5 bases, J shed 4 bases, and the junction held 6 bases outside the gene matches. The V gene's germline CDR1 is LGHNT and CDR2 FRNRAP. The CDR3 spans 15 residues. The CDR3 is CASGITGGENQPQHF. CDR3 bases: TGTGCTAGTGGTATAACAGGGGGCGAAAATCAGCCCCAGCATTTT.

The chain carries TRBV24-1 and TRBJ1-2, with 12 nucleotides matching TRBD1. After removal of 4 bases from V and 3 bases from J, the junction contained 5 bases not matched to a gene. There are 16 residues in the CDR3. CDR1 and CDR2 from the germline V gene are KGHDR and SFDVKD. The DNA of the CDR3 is TGTGCCACCAGTGACCTCGGGACAGGGGGCGACTATGGCTACACCTTC. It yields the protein CATSDLGTGGDYGYTF.

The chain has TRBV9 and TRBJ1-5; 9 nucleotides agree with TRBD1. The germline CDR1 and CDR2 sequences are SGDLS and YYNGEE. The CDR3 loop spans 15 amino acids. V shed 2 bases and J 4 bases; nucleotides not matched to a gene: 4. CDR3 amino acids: CASSVSGQGNQPQHF. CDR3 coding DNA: TGTGCCAGCAGCGTTAGCGGACAGGGGAATCAGCCCCAGCATTTT.

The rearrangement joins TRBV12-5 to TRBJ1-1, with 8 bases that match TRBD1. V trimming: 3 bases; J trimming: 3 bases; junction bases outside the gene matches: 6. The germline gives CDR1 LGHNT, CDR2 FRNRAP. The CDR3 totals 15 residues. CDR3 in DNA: TGTGCTAGTGGTTTTACAGGGGGAGGGGACACTGAAGCTTTCTTT. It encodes CASGFTGGGDTEAFF. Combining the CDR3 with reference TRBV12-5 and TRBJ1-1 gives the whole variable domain DARVTQTPRHKVTEMGQEVTMRCQPILGHNTVFWYRQTMMQGLELLAYFRNRAPLDDSGMPKDRFSAEMPDATLATLKIQPSEPRDSAVYFCASGFTGGGDTEAFFGQGTRLTVV.

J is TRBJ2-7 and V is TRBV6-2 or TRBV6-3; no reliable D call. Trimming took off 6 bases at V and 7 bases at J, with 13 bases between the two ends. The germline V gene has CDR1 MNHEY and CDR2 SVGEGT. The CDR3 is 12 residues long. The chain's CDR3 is CASSQLVREQYF. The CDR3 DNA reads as TGTGCCAGCAGCCAATTAGTGAGGGAGCAGTACTTC.

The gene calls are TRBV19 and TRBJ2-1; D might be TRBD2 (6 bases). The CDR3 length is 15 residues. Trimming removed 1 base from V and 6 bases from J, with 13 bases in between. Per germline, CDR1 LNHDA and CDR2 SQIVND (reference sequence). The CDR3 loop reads CASSIVLAGGNEQFF. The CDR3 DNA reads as TGTGCCAGTAGTATAGTGCTAGCCGGGGGCAATGAGCAGTTCTTC.

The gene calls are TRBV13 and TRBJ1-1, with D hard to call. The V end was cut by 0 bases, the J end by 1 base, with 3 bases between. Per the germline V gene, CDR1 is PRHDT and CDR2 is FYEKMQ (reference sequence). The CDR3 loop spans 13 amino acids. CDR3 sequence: CASSLGQNTEAFF. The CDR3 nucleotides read TGTGCCAGCAGCTTAGGCCAGAACACTGAAGCTTTCTTT.

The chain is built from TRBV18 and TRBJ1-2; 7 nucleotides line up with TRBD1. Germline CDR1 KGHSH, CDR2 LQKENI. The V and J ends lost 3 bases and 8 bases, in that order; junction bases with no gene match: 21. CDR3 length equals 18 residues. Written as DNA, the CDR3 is TGTGCCAGCTCACCCCAGGGTCATATCGGACAGGACCTTTGGGGCTACACCTTC. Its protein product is CASSPQGHIGQDLWGYTF.

CDR3 sequence reads: CASSLRTEDLEQYF. CDR3 in DNA: TGTGCCAGCAGTCTACGGACAGAGGACCTCGAGCAGTACTTC. The chain is built from TRBV27 and TRBJ2-7; tentative D call: TRBD1 (6 bases). Trimming removed 5 bases at V and 6 bases at J, with 17 bases between. There are 14 residues in the CDR3. The germline V gene encodes CDR1 MNHEY and CDR2 SMNVEV (reference sequence).

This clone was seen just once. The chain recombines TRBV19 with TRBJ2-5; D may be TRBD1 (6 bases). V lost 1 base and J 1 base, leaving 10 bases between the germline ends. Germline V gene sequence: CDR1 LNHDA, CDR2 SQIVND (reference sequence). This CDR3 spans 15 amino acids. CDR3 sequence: CASSIGVGGQETQYF. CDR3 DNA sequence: TGTGCCAGTAGTATAGGAGTAGGGGGCCAAGAGACCCAGTACTTC.

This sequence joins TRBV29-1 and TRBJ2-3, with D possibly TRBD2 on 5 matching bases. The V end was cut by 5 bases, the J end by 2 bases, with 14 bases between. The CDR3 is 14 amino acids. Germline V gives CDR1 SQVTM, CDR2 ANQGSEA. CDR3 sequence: CSVRYGMDTDTQYF. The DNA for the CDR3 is TGCAGCGTTCGGTACGGGATGGACACAGATACGCAGTATTTT.

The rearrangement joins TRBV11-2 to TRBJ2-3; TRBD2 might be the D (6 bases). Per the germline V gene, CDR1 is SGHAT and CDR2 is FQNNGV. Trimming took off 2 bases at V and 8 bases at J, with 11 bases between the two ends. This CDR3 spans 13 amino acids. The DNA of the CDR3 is TGTGCCAGCAGCTTACTGGGGGGTGGTACGCAGTATTTT. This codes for CASSLLGGGTQYF.

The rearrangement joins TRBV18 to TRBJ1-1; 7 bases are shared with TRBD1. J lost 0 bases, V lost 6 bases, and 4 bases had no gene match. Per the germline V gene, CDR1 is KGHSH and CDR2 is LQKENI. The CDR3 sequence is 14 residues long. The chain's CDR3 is CASSLRGLNTEAFF. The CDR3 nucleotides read TGTGCCAGCTCCCTCAGGGGGTTGAACACTGAAGCTTTCTTT.

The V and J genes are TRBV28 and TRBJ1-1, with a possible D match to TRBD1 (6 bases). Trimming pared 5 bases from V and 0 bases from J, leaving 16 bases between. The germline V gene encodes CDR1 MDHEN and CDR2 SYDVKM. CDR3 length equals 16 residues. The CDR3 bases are TGTGCCAGCAGTCCACAGGGTAGGGGAATGAACACTGAAGCTTTCTTT. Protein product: CASSPQGRGMNTEAFF.

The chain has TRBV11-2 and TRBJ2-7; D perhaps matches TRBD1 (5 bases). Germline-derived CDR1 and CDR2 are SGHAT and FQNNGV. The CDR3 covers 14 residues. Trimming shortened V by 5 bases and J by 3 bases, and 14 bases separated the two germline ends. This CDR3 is CASSLNGANYEQYF. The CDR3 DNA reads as TGTGCCAGCAGCCTGAATGGGGCGAACTACGAGCAGTACTTC.